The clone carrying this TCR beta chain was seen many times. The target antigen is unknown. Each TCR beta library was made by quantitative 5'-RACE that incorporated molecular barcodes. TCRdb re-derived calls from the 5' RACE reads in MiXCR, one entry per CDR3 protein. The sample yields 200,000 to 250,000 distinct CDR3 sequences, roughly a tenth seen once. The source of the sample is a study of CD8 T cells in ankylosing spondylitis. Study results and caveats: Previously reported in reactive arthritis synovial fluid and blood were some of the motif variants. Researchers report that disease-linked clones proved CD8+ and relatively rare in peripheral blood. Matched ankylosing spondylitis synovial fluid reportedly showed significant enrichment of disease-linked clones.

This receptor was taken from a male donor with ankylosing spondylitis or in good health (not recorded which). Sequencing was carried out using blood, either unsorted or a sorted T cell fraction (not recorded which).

This CDR3 is CASSGRIEGINSGANVLTF. Written as DNA, the CDR3 is TGTGCCAGCAGCGGCCGAATAGAAGGCATAAACTCTGGGGCCAACGTCCTGACTTTC. V gene TRBV9 combines with J gene TRBJ2-6; D uncertain. CDR3 length: 19 residues. V lost 3 bases and J 0 bases, leaving 19 bases between the germline ends. Germline V gives CDR1 SGDLS, CDR2 YYNGEE.